This T cell receptor beta chain was sequenced during a study of CD8 T cells in Susac syndrome. RNA in amounts of roughly 0.45 to 1 ug was reverse transcribed with random hexamers. Using its own MiXCR run on the immunoSEQ multiplex PCR reads, TCRdb lists one record per CDR3 protein. The sample shows around 110,000 distinct CDR3 sequences, 96% of them seen only once. Blood CD8+ and CD4+ T cells underwent high-throughput TCR beta sequencing. This CDR3 is 12 amino acids long. The V end was cut by 6 bases, the J end by 8 bases, with 13 bases between. Germline CDR1 and CDR2: MGHDK and SYGVNS. Input material: CD4+ T cells from PBMCs. The rearrangement joins TRBV25-1 to TRBJ2-5; D gene ambiguous. This TCR was sampled from a human donor with Susac syndrome. DNA for the CDR3: TGTGCCAGCAGGGCATCAGGAACAACCCAGTACTTC. Translated, it gives CASRASGTTQYF. Looking up the rest from reference TRBV25-1 and TRBJ2-5 gives the full variable domain: EADIYQTPRYLVIGTGKKITLECSQTMGHDKMYWYQQDPGMELHLIHYSYGVNSTEKGDLSSESTVSRIRTEHFPLTLESARPSHTSQYLCASRASGTTQYFGPGTRLLVL.